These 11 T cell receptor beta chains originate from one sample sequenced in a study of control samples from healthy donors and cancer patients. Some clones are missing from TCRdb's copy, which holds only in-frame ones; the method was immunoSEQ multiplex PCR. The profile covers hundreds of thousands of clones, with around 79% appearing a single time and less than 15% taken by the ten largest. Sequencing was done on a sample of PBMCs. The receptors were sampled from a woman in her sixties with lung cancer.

DNA for the CDR3: TGTGCCAGCTCACCACCCCAAGGCAATGAGCAGTTCTTC. This sequence encodes CASSPPQGNEQFF. V and J are TRBV18 and TRBJ2-1, with D unresolved. V dropped 0 bases and J dropped 6 bases, with 6 bases sitting between them. The CDR3 loop spans 13 amino acids. CDR1 KGHSH and CDR2 LQKENI come from the germline V gene.

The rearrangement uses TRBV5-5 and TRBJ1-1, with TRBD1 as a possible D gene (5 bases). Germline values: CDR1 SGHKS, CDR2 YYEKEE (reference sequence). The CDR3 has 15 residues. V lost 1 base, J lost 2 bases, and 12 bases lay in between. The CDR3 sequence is CASSLLAGTNTEAFF. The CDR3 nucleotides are TGTGCCAGCAGCTTGTTAGCAGGGACTAACACTGAAGCTTTCTTT. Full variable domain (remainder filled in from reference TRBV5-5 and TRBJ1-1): DAGVTQSPTHLIKTRGQQVTLRCSPISGHKSVSWYQQVLGQGPQFIFQYYEKEERGRGNFPDRFSARQFPNYSSELNVNALLLGDSALYLCASSLLAGTNTEAFFGQGTRLTVV.

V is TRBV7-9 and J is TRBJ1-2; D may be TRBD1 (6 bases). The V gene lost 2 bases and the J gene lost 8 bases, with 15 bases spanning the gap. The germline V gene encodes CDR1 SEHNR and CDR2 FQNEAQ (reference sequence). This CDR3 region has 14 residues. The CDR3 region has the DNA TGTGCCAGCAGCTTATCGACAGGTTTGATCGGCTACACCTTC. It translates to CASSLSTGLIGYTF.

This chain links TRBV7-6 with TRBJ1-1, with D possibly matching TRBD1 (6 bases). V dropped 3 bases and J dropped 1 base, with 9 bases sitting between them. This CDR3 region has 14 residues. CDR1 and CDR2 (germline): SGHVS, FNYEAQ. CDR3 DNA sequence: TGTGCCAGCAGCTTTGGCAGGGGGAACACTGAAGCTTTCTTT. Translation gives CASSFGRGNTEAFF.

The CDR3 protein is CASSGAQGSGNTIYF. CDR3 DNA: TGTGCCAGCAGCGGGGCACAGGGATCTGGAAACACCATATATTTT. The chain uses TRBV5-4 and TRBJ1-3; D possibly corresponds to TRBD1 (6 bases). Trimming removed 4 bases at V and 1 base at J, with 12 bases between. Germline lookup yields CDR1 SGHNT and CDR2 YYREEE (reference sequence). The CDR3 runs 15 residues.

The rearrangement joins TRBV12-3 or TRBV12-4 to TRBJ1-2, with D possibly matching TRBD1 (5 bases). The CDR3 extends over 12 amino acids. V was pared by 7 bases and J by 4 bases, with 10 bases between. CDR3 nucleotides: TGTGCCAGCACCTCCGGGACCTATGGCTACACCTTC. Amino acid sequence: CASTSGTYGYTF.

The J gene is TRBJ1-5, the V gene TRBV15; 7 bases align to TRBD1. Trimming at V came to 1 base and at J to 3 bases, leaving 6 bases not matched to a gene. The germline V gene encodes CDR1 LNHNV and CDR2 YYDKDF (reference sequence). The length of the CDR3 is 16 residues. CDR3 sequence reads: CATSRGATGTNQPQHF. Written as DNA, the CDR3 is TGTGCCACCAGCAGAGGGGCGACAGGGACCAATCAGCCCCAGCATTTT.

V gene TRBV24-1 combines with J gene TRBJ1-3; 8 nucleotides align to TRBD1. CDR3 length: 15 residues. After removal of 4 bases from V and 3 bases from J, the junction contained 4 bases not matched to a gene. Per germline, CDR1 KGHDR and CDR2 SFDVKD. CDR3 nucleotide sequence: TGTGCCACCAGTGACCCGACAGGGGATGGAAACACCATATATTTT. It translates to CATSDPTGDGNTIYF.

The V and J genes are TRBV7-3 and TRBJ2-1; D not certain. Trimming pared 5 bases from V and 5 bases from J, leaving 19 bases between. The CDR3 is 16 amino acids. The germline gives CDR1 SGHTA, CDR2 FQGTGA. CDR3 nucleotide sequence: TGTGCCAGCAGCCTCCTTGCCTCTCCTCTGGACAATGAGCAGTTCTTC. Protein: CASSLLASPLDNEQFF.

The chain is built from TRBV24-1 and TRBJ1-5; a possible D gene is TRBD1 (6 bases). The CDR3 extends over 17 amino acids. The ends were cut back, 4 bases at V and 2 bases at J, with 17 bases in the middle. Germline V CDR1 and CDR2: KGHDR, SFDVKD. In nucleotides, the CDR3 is TGTGCCACCAGTGACCTGGACAGCCTTATAGGCAATCAGCCCCAGCATTTT. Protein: CATSDLDSLIGNQPQHF.

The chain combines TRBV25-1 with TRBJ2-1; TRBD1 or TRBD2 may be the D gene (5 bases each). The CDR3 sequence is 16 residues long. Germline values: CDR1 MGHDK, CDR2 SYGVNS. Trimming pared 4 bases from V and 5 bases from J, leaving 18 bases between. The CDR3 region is CASSAPGTIGNNEQFF. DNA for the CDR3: TGTGCCAGCAGTGCCCCCGGGACGATAGGGAACAATGAGCAGTTCTTC.